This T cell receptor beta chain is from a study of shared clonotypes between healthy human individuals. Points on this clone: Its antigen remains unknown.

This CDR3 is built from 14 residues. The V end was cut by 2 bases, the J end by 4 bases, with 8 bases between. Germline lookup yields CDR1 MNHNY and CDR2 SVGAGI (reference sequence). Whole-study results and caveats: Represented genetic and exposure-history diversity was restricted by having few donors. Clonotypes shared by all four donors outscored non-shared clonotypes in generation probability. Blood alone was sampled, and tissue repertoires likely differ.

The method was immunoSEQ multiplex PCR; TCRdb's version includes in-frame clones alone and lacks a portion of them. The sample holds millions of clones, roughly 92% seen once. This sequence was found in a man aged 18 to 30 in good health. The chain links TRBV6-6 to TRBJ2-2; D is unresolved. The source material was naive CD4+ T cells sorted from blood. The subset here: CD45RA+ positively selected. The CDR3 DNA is TGTGCCAGCAGTTACCCTGTCCGCACCGGGGAGCTGTTTTTT. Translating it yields CASSYPVRTGELFF.